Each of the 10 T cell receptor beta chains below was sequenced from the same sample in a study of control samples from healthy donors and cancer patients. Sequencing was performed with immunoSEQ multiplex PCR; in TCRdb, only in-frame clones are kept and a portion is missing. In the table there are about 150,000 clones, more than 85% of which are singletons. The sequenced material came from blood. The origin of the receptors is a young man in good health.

The CDR3 region is CAISEYTYYEQYF. CDR3 nucleotide sequence: TGTGCCATCAGTGAGTACACCTACTACGAGCAGTACTTC. This chain joins TRBV10-3 and TRBJ2-7; D gene uncertain. Germline V gene data show CDR1 as ENHRY and CDR2 as SYGVKD. V was pared by 1 base and J by 3 bases, with 7 bases between. There are 13 residues in the CDR3.

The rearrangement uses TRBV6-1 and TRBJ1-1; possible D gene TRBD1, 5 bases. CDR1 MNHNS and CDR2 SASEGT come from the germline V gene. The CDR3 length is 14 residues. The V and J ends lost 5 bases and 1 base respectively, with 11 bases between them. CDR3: CASSPRGRNTEAFF. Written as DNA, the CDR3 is TGTGCCAGCAGTCCCCGGGGCCGGAACACTGAAGCTTTCTTT.

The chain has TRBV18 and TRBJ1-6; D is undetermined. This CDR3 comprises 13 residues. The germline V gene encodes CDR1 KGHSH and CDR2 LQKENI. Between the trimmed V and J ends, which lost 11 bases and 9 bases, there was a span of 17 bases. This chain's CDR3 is CASNREESSPLHF. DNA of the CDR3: TGTGCCTCTAACCGGGAGGAAAGTTCACCCCTCCACTTT.

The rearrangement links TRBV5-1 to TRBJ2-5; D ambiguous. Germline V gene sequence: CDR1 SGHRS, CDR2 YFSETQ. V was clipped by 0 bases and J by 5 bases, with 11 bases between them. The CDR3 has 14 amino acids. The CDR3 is CASSLGYGPETQYF. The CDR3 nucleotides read TGCGCCAGCAGCTTGGGCTACGGTCCGGAGACCCAGTACTTC. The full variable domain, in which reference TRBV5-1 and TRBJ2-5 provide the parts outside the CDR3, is KAGVTQTPRYLIKTRGQQVTLSCSPISGHRSVSWYQQTPGQGLQFLFEYFSETQRNKGNFPGRFSGRQFSNSRSEMNVSTLELGDSALYLCASSLGYGPETQYFGPGTRLLVL.

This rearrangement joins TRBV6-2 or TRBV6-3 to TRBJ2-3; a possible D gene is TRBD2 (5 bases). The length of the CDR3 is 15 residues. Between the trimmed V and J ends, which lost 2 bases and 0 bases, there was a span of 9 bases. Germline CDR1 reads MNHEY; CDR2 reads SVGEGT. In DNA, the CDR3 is TGTGCCAGCAGTTACCCCGGACTTAGCACAGATACGCAGTATTTT. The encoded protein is CASSYPGLSTDTQYF.

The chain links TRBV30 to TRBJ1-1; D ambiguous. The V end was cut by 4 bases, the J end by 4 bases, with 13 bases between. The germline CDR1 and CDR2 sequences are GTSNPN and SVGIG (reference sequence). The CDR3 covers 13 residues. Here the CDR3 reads CAWTLQHSTEAFF. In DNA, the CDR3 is TGTGCCTGGACCTTACAACACAGCACTGAAGCTTTCTTT.

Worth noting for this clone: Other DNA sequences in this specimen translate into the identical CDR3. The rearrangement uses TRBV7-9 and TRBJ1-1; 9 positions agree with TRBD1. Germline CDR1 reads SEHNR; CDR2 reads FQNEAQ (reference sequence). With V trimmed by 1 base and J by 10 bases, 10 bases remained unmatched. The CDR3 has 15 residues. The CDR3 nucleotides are TGTGCCAGCAGCTTAGGGGACAGGGAGATCGTAGGAGCTTTCTTT. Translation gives CASSLGDREIVGAFF.

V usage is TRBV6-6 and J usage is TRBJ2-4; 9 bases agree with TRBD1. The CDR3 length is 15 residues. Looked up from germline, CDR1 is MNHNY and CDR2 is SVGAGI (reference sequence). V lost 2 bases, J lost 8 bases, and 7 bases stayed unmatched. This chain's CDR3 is CASSYPGTGNDIQYF. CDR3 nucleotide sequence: TGTGCCAGCAGTTACCCAGGGACAGGGAATGACATTCAGTACTTC.

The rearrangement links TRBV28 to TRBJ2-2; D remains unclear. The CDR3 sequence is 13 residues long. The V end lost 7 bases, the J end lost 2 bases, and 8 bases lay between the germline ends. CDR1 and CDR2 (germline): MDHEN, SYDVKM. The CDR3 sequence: CASTLRNTGELFF. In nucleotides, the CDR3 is TGTGCCAGCACTCTGCGCAACACCGGGGAGCTGTTTTTT. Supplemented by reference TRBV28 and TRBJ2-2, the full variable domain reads DVKVTQSSRYLVKRTGEKVFLECVQDMDHENMFWYRQDPGLGLRLIYFSYDVKMKEKGDIPEGYSVSREKKERFSLILESASTNQTSMYLCASTLRNTGELFFGEGSRLTVL.

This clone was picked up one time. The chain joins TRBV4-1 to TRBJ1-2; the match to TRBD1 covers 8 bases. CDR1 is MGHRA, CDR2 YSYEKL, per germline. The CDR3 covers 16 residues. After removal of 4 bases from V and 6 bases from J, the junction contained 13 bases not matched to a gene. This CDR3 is CASSRTPGQGADGYTF. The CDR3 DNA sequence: TGCGCCAGCAGCCGGACCCCAGGACAGGGAGCGGATGGCTACACCTTC.